This T cell receptor (beta chain) was recovered during a study of Graves' ophthalmopathy and Graves' hyperthyroidism. The TCR beta CDR3 regions underwent amplification from RNA transcripts. In the first round, RT-PCR was carried out with HTBI primers, and a multiplex PCR formed the second round. TCRdb passed the multiplex PCR reads through MiXCR, listing each CDR3 protein once. Among hundreds of thousands of distinct CDR3 sequences listed, over 40% were seen once. Germline values: CDR1 GTSNPN, CDR2 SVGIG (reference sequence). This CDR3 comprises 13 residues. With 1 base removed from V and 7 bases from J, the gap between germline ends came to 11 bases.

This sequence was found in an adult man with Graves' ophthalmopathy. The genes are TRBV30 and TRBJ1-3; the D is unclear. The sequencing sample was made of peripheral blood. CDR3 DNA: TGTGCCTGGAGTGCTCTCCCAGTCAACACCATATATTTT. Translating gives CAWSALPVNTIYF.